The 18 T cell receptor beta chains below were found in one sample sequenced in a study of regulatory T cells in long-lasting Graves disease. Construction of TCR beta libraries relied on iRepertoire HTBI primers and on Arm-PCR targeting CDR3 regions. TCRdb redid the calling of the multiplex PCR reads with MiXCR, one entry per CDR3 protein. Among roughly 610,000 distinct CDR3 sequences listed, around 17% were seen once. Time point in this sample: newly diagnosed GD, antithyroid drugs for less than 3 months. Preparation of the TCR library used RNA extracted from PBMCs. This sample was shared with a second study, whose subject was T cells in Graves' hyperthyroidism and ophthalmopathy.

The sample in question was peripheral blood mononuclear cells (PBMCs), obtained at new diagnosis, from a patient treated with antithyroid drugs. The receptors were sampled from a woman in her 30s with Graves disease.

CDR3 sequence (DNA): TGCGCCAGCAGTGACAGACAGGGGATCGGGGCTTTCTTT. Amino acids: CASSDRQGIGAFF. The J gene is TRBJ1-1, the V gene TRBV10-1; 8 bases agree with TRBD1. Trimming at V came to 3 bases and at J to 11 bases, leaving 8 bases not matched to a gene. Germline assignment: CDR1 WNHNN and CDR2 SYGVQD (reference sequence). The CDR3 runs to 13 residues.

This clonotype was counted at least ten times. This chain uses TRBV10-3 with TRBJ2-7; D might be TRBD2 (5 bases). The CDR3 is 14 residues long. V lost 10 bases and J lost 0, with 16 bases in between. In germline, CDR1 is ENHRY, CDR2 SYGVKD. The CDR3, as DNA: TGTGCCACCGCGTGGACTGCAAGCTCCTACGAGCAGTACTTC. It is translated as CATAWTASSYEQYF.

Ten or more counts support this clonotype. This rearrangement joins TRBV27 to TRBJ2-1, with 9 bases lining up with TRBD2. This CDR3 contains 15 residues. The V gene end was trimmed by 7 bases and the J gene end by 3 bases; junction bases not matched to a gene: 7. The germline CDR1 and CDR2 sequences are MNHEY and SMNVEV (reference sequence). The CDR3 sequence: CASTLAGTGYNEQFF. The CDR3 DNA sequence: TGTGCCAGCACCCTAGCGGGAACGGGCTACAATGAGCAGTTCTTC.

The rearrangement uses TRBV29-1 and TRBJ2-3; D perhaps matches TRBD1 (6 bases). Germline values: CDR1 SQVTM, CDR2 ANQGSEA. CDR3 length: 15 amino acids. V gave up 7 bases and J gave up 4 bases, with 21 bases separating them. The CDR3 sequence is CSAGGGPFRADTQYF. CDR3 nucleotides: TGCAGCGCTGGGGGCGGACCTTTTAGGGCAGATACGCAGTATTTT.

This clonotype was seen ten or more times. Likely a read error: the CDR3 ends without its conserved phenylalanine or tryptophan. Because the CDR3's place on the DNA is in doubt, the DNA is left out and the CDR3 is given as listed by TCRdb. V gene TRBV11-2 combines with J gene TRBJ2-1. The length of the CDR3 is 9 amino acids, counting both ends. Germline V gives CDR1 SGHAT, CDR2 FQNNGV. CDR3 sequence: CASSPNEGL.

This rearrangement joins TRBV30 to TRBJ2-1; TRBD2 aligns across 14 bases. V was pared by 1 base and J by 7 bases, with 3 bases of the junction left unmatched. The germline V gene has CDR1 GTSNPN and CDR2 SVGIG (reference sequence). CDR3 size: 15 residues. CDR3 sequence reads: CAWSAGLAGANEQFF. DNA for the CDR3: TGTGCCTGGAGTGCGGGACTAGCGGGAGCTAATGAGCAGTTCTTC.

This clonotype was observed at least ten times. This chain connects TRBV28 to TRBJ1-1; D is possibly TRBD1 (5 bases). CDR1 is MDHEN and CDR2 is SYDVKM in the germline V gene. V lost 7 bases to trimming and J lost 5 bases, with 14 bases between them. The CDR3 has 13 amino acids. The DNA for the CDR3 is TGTGCCAGCACCATTGGGGGAGGTACTGAAGCTTTCTTT. It codes for CASTIGGGTEAFF.

The chain recombines TRBV20-1 with TRBJ2-3; the D gene could be TRBD1 or TRBD2 (5 bases each). The CDR3 is 12 amino acids. Trimming cost V 8 bases and J 6 bases, with 15 bases left between them. Germline values: CDR1 DFQATT, CDR2 SNEGSKA (reference sequence). This CDR3 is CSLPVRGDTQYF. The DNA for the CDR3 is TGCAGTCTCCCGGTCCGGGGCGATACGCAGTATTTT.

This clonotype was detected ten times or more. The CDR3 bases are TGTGCCAGCAGGTCCGGCCCTGTGGGAGAGACCCAGTACTTC. Protein product: CASRSGPVGETQYF. The genes are TRBV28 and TRBJ2-5; D is ambiguous. CDR3 size: 14 residues. CDR1 MDHEN and CDR2 SYDVKM come from the germline V gene. The V end was cut by 6 bases, the J end by 4 bases, with 15 bases between.

There are a few counts of this clonotype. This chain connects TRBV9 to TRBJ1-6; no definite D call. The CDR3 is 13 residues long. The germline CDR1 and CDR2 sequences are SGDLS and YYNGEE. Between the trimmed V and J ends, which lost 3 bases and 7 bases, there was a span of 8 bases. For the CDR3, the DNA is TGTGCCAGCAGCGACGACCTAAATTCACCCCTCCACTTT. Translated: CASSDDLNSPLHF.

This clonotype was picked up many times. V is TRBV12-3 or TRBV12-4 and J is TRBJ2-4; 7 nucleotides align to TRBD1. This CDR3 is 15 amino acids long. Trimming at V came to 6 bases and at J to 4 bases, leaving 9 bases not matched to a gene. DNA of the CDR3: TGTGCCAGCAGCCGCCGGGACAGATTAAAAAACATTCAGTACTTC. Encoded protein: CASSRRDRLKNIQYF.

The V and J genes are TRBV10-3 and TRBJ2-3; D might be TRBD2 (6 bases). With 2 bases removed from V and 4 bases from J, the gap between germline ends came to 22 bases. This CDR3 has 18 residues. CDR1 ENHRY and CDR2 SYGVKD come from the germline V gene. The CDR3, as DNA: TGTGCCATCAGTGAGCCCGCGCCGGCGGGAATGAAAGCAGATACGCAGTATTTT. This encodes CAISEPAPAGMKADTQYF.

This clonotype was counted many times. The rearrangement uses TRBV7-2 and TRBJ2-7; D gene ambiguous. V was cut by 5 bases and J by 5 bases, with 7 bases left in between. Germline V lookup: CDR1 SGHTA, CDR2 FQGNSA. The CDR3 is made up of 11 amino acids. The CDR3 sequence: CASSQYHEQYF. CDR3 coding DNA: TGTGCCAGCAGCCAGTACCACGAGCAGTACTTC.

This clonotype was seen more than once but under ten times. This chain links TRBV29-1 with TRBJ1-2; the match to TRBD1 covers 11 bases. This CDR3 spans 15 amino acids. With V trimmed by 5 bases and J by 3 bases, 8 bases remained unmatched. Germline V gene lookup returns CDR1 SQVTM and CDR2 ANQGSEA. The CDR3: CSVFRDRGSDYGYTF. The CDR3 nucleotides are TGCAGCGTTTTTAGGGACAGGGGGTCTGACTATGGCTACACCTTC.

The chain uses TRBV29-1 and TRBJ1-4, with a tentative D call TRBD1 (6 bases). The germline V gene encodes CDR1 SQVTM and CDR2 ANQGSEA. The V end lost 6 bases, the J end lost 3 bases, and 17 bases lay between the germline ends. The CDR3 contains 15 residues. The DNA of the CDR3 is TGCAGCGTCCTGGGGGCCCCCGTTGCTAATGAAAAACTGTTTTTT. Translation gives CSVLGAPVANEKLFF.

There are many counts of this clonotype. The V gene is TRBV27, the J gene TRBJ2-7, with 10 bases matching TRBD1. V shed 9 bases and J 2 bases; nucleotides not matched to a gene: 4. Looked up from germline, CDR1 is MNHEY and CDR2 is SMNVEV (reference sequence). The CDR3 is 13 amino acids. The CDR3 region is CASSGQGPYEQYF. CDR3 sequence (DNA): TGTGCCAGTTCGGGACAGGGGCCCTACGAGCAGTACTTC.

This clonotype was found a few times. The rearrangement joins TRBV3-1 to TRBJ1-6; weak D call: TRBD1 (6 bases). Germline V gene lookup returns CDR1 LGHDT and CDR2 YNNKEL (reference sequence). Trimming removed 1 base from V and 7 bases from J, with 17 bases in between. This CDR3 contains 17 residues. The CDR3: CASSQALRTEWNSPLHF. CDR3 in DNA: TGTGCCAGCAGCCAAGCCCTAAGGACAGAGTGGAATTCACCCCTCCACTTT.

This clonotype was seen at least ten times. This rearrangement joins TRBV7-8 to TRBJ1-1; no definite D call. CDR3 length equals 18 residues. V was cut by 5 bases and J by 0 bases, with 22 bases left in between. The V gene's germline CDR1 is SGHVS and CDR2 FQNEAQ. CDR3 protein: CASSAFLALNPMNTEAFF. DNA for the CDR3: TGTGCCAGCAGCGCCTTTCTAGCCTTGAATCCTATGAACACTGAAGCTTTCTTT.